Shown below are 26 T cell receptor beta chains from a single sample sequenced in a study of identical twins. TCRdb analysed the 5' RACE reads with MiXCR anew, one entry per CDR3 protein. Among about 810,000 distinct CDR3 sequences listed, roughly an eighth were seen once. The same sample was also used in a study of yellow fever vaccine responses in identical twins.

The sample taken for sequencing was PBMCs. All receptors derive from a woman aged 18-35 years in good health.

In this sample, this clonotype turned up a few times. This chain links TRBV9 with TRBJ1-5; the D is unclear. There are 15 residues in the CDR3. Germline V gives CDR1 SGDLS, CDR2 YYNGEE. V was cut by 0 bases and J by 3 bases, with 10 bases left in between. Written as DNA, the CDR3 is TGTGCCAGCAGCGTAGGTGGAGGTCCCAATCAGCCCCAGCATTTT. Amino acids: CASSVGGGPNQPQHF.

This clonotype has a handful of counts. Here the CDR3 DNA reads TGTGCTTCGGTAGCAAGGGCCGGGGAGCTGTTTTTT. Encoded protein: CASVARAGELFF. The chain is built from TRBV12-3 or TRBV12-4 and TRBJ2-2, with D hard to call. The CDR3 runs to 12 residues.

The chain carries TRBV5-1 and TRBJ1-1; D may be TRBD1 (5 bases). V was clipped by 3 bases and J by 6 bases, with 12 bases between them. Germline assignment: CDR1 SGHRS and CDR2 YFSETQ. The CDR3 loop spans 13 amino acids. CDR3 protein: CASSSSRVAEAFF. CDR3 nucleotides: TGCGCCAGCAGCTCCAGCAGGGTGGCTGAAGCTTTCTTT.

This clonotype occurred many times. The V call is TRBV4-1, the J call TRBJ2-5; D is undetermined. From germline, CDR1 is MGHRA and CDR2 YSYEKL. The CDR3 has 15 amino acids. Trimming took off 0 bases at V and 5 bases at J, with 13 bases between the two ends. CDR3 bases: TGCGCCAGCAGCCAAGATAATCAACAATGGGAGACCCAGTACTTC. It yields the protein CASSQDNQQWETQYF.

This clonotype was picked up many times. The gene calls are TRBV2 and TRBJ2-1; D is uncertain. Germline V gene sequence: CDR1 SNHLY, CDR2 FYNNEI. V was shortened by 6 bases and J by 9 bases, with 9 bases between the two germline ends. The CDR3 is made up of 11 amino acids. The CDR3 loop is CASRSIGEQFF. The DNA of the CDR3 is TGTGCCAGCAGGAGCATTGGTGAGCAGTTCTTC.

This chain links TRBV10-3 with TRBJ2-3; TRBD2 might be the D (7 bases). The CDR3 length is 15 residues. Germline lookup yields CDR1 ENHRY and CDR2 SYGVKD. The ends were cut back, 6 bases at V and 2 bases at J, with 15 bases in the middle. The CDR3 here is CAIRGPGGITDTQYF. CDR3 in DNA: TGTGCCATCAGGGGCCCGGGGGGCATCACAGATACGCAGTATTTT.

This clonotype has more than one count but fewer than ten. V gene TRBV28 combines with J gene TRBJ1-1, with 10 bases aligning to TRBD1. The V gene end was trimmed by 10 bases and the J gene end by 3 bases; junction bases not matched to a gene: 11. CDR3 size: 15 residues. Looked up from germline, CDR1 is MDHEN and CDR2 is SYDVKM. The CDR3 loop reads CAIHDPGQGYTEAFF. The DNA of the CDR3 is TGTGCCATACACGATCCGGGACAGGGGTACACTGAAGCTTTCTTT.

This clonotype came up a few times. The gene calls are TRBV24-1 and TRBJ2-2; unclear D gene. Trimming took 4 bases from V and 7 from J, leaving 3 bases between them. In germline, CDR1 is KGHDR, CDR2 SFDVKD. CDR3 length: 11 amino acids. The CDR3 bases are TGTGCCACCAGTGAGAACGGGGAGCTGTTTTTT. This codes for CATSENGELFF.

This clonotype has only one observation. The rearrangement uses TRBV12-3 or TRBV12-4 and TRBJ2-5; tentatively, D is TRBD1 (5 bases). The V end was cut by 6 bases, the J end by 0 bases, with 8 bases between. The CDR3 extends over 13 amino acids. The CDR3 coding sequence is TGTGCCAGCAGCCCACAGGACCAAGAGACCCAGTACTTC. Amino acids: CASSPQDQETQYF.

This clonotype was counted many times. The rearrangement links TRBV12-3 or TRBV12-4 to TRBJ2-7, with D tentatively TRBD1 (6 bases). V gave up 3 bases and J gave up 7 bases, with 16 bases separating them. The CDR3 totals 14 residues. The CDR3 sequence is CASSFHDRPGEQYV. For the CDR3, the DNA is TGTGCCAGCAGTTTCCACGACAGGCCGGGGGAGCAGTACGTC.

This clonotype was recorded a few times. The rearrangement links TRBV28 to TRBJ2-3; D may be TRBD2 (6 bases). Germline V gene sequence: CDR1 MDHEN, CDR2 SYDVKM. The V gene lost 5 bases and the J gene lost 2 bases, with 14 bases spanning the gap. The CDR3 consists of 15 residues. The CDR3 DNA reads as TGTGCCAGCAGTCTTTCGGGAGCTGACACAGATACGCAGTATTTT. It specifies CASSLSGADTDTQYF.

The chain carries TRBV3-1 and TRBJ2-4; 8 positions agree with TRBD2. After removal of 4 bases from V and 7 bases from J, the junction contained 12 bases not matched to a gene. CDR1 is LGHDT and CDR2 is YNNKEL in the germline V gene (reference sequence). The CDR3 runs to 16 residues. As DNA, the CDR3 is TGTGCCAGCAGCCGTTCATCGGGGGGGCTTAGGAACATTCAGTACTTC. Protein sequence: CASSRSSGGLRNIQYF.

CDR3 sequence (DNA): TGTGCTAGTGGTGCCGTCGTACGTAACACAGATACGCAGTATTTT. This codes for CASGAVVRNTDTQYF. V and J are TRBV12-5 and TRBJ2-3; D gene unclear. Deletions cut 5 bases from V and 2 bases from J, with 14 bases between. The CDR3 totals 15 residues. CDR1 LGHNT and CDR2 FRNRAP come from the germline V gene.

This clonotype appeared a few times. The chain uses TRBV5-5 and TRBJ2-2; 10 bases map to TRBD1. Trimming cost V 4 bases and J 8 bases; bases outside gene matches: 14. The CDR3 is 17 residues long. Germline loops: CDR1 SGHKS, CDR2 YYEKEE (reference sequence). The DNA for the CDR3 is TGTGCCAGCAGCGCACCGGGACAGGGGATCGCGCGGGGGGAGCTGTTTTTT. This sequence encodes CASSAPGQGIARGELFF. Combining the CDR3 with reference TRBV5-5 and TRBJ2-2 gives the whole variable domain DAGVTQSPTHLIKTRGQQVTLRCSPISGHKSVSWYQQVLGQGPQFIFQYYEKEERGRGNFPDRFSARQFPNYSSELNVNALLLGDSALYLCASSAPGQGIARGELFFGEGSRLTVL.

This clonotype was seen a handful of times. V usage is TRBV5-1 and J usage is TRBJ1-1, with D perhaps TRBD1 (5 bases). Trimming left V 0 bases short and J 0 bases short, with 18 bases between. Germline loops: CDR1 SGHRS, CDR2 YFSETQ. The CDR3 has 18 residues. In DNA, the CDR3 is TGCGCCAGCAGCTTGGTTTGGGGGAGGGAGGTGGTGAACACTGAAGCTTTCTTT. Its protein product is CASSLVWGREVVNTEAFF.

In its sample, this clonotype was seen many times. This rearrangement joins TRBV11-2 to TRBJ2-2, with 8 positions matching TRBD1. CDR3 length equals 13 residues. Germline V gives CDR1 SGHAT, CDR2 FQNNGV. V lost 5 bases and J lost 6; bases outside the gene matches: 2. The CDR3 is CASSPTGAGELFF. CDR3 in DNA: TGTGCCAGCAGCCCGACAGGGGCCGGGGAGCTGTTTTTT.

The chain recombines TRBV7-3 with TRBJ2-3; the match to TRBD2 covers 10 bases. After removal of 4 bases from V and 3 bases from J, the junction contained 7 bases not matched to a gene. CDR3 length: 16 amino acids. Looked up from germline, CDR1 is SGHTA and CDR2 is FQGTGA. This CDR3 is CASSSHLAGVTDTQYF. CDR3 DNA: TGTGCCAGCAGCTCTCACCTAGCGGGAGTAACAGATACGCAGTATTTT. Together with reference TRBV7-3 and TRBJ2-3, the CDR3 gives the full variable domain: GAGVSQTPSNKVTEKGKYVELRCDPISGHTALYWYRQSLGQGPEFLIYFQGTGAADDSGLPNDRFFAVRPEGSVSTLKIQRTERGDSAVYLCASSSHLAGVTDTQYFGPGTRLTVL.

V is TRBV7-2 and J is TRBJ2-1; the match to TRBD2 covers 9 bases. CDR3 length equals 16 residues. Germline trimming cut 3 bases from V and 4 bases from J; bases unmatched to any gene: 7. The V gene's germline CDR1 is SGHTA and CDR2 FQGNSA. The CDR3 nucleotides are TGTGCCAGCAGCTTTTTAGGTGCGGGAGGGTACAATGAGCAGTTCTTC. Protein: CASSFLGAGGYNEQFF.

About this clonotype itself: Possible read error: a much larger clone is one base away. This chain connects TRBV4-2 to TRBJ1-5; D gene ambiguous. This CDR3 is built from 15 residues. The germline V gene has CDR1 LGHNA and CDR2 YNFKEQ. This CDR3 is CASSQDAQYNHPQHF. The CDR3 DNA follows: TGTGCCAGCAGCCAAGATGCACAGTACAATCACCCCCAGCATTTT.

This clonotype appeared a few times. The rearrangement joins TRBV7-8 to TRBJ1-1; D is ambiguous. This CDR3 is built from 13 residues. CDR1 and CDR2 from the germline V gene are SGHVS and FQNEAQ. Between the trimmed V and J ends, which lost 5 bases and 8 bases, there was a span of 15 bases. The CDR3 here is CASSAIHESEAFF. For the CDR3, the DNA is TGTGCCAGCAGCGCCATTCACGAATCGGAAGCTTTCTTT.

The chain uses TRBV27 and TRBJ1-1, with D tentatively TRBD1 (5 bases). Trimming took 5 bases from V and 4 from J, leaving 8 bases between them. From germline, CDR1 is MNHEY and CDR2 SMNVEV (reference sequence). This CDR3 is 12 amino acids long. The CDR3 loop is CASSTGTTEAFF. The CDR3 bases are TGTGCCAGCAGTACCGGGACCACTGAAGCTTTCTTT.

There are a few counts of this clonotype. The chain couples TRBV5-1 to TRBJ1-1; D is unresolved. The CDR3 runs 14 residues. The V end lost 4 bases, the J end lost 1 base, and 11 bases lay between the germline ends. Germline V lookup: CDR1 SGHRS, CDR2 YFSETQ. The CDR3 loop is CASSRQTENTEAFF. DNA of the CDR3: TGCGCCAGCAGCCGTCAAACGGAGAACACTGAAGCTTTCTTT. The variable domain in full, with the rest retrieved from reference TRBV5-1 and TRBJ1-1, is KAGVTQTPRYLIKTRGQQVTLSCSPISGHRSVSWYQQTPGQGLQFLFEYFSETQRNKGNFPGRFSGRQFSNSRSEMNVSTLELGDSALYLCASSRQTENTEAFFGQGTRLTVV.

The chain joins TRBV7-8 to TRBJ2-1; 14 bases align to TRBD2. In germline, CDR1 is SGHVS, CDR2 FQNEAQ. The CDR3 is 15 amino acids. The V and J ends lost 4 bases and 9 bases, in that order; junction bases with no gene match: 5. The CDR3 coding sequence is TGTGCCAGCAGCTACCGGACTAGCGGGGGGCCTGAGCAGTTCTTC. Amino acids: CASSYRTSGGPEQFF.

The rearrangement uses TRBV27 and TRBJ2-1; 12 positions match TRBD2. Germline CDR1 MNHEY, CDR2 SMNVEV (reference sequence). V lost 3 bases, J lost 0 bases, and 6 bases stayed unmatched. The CDR3 sequence is 18 residues long. This chain's CDR3 is CASSFWLAGGSSYNEQFF. CDR3 nucleotides: TGTGCCAGCAGTTTTTGGCTAGCGGGAGGGAGCTCCTACAATGAGCAGTTCTTC.

V and J are TRBV20-1 and TRBJ1-2, with D possibly being TRBD1 (5 bases). The CDR3 is made up of 13 amino acids. Per germline, CDR1 DFQATT and CDR2 SNEGSKA (reference sequence). Trimming cost V 5 bases and J 8 bases, with 18 bases left between them. This chain's CDR3 is CSAPPGQGWGYTF. The CDR3 nucleotides read TGCAGTGCTCCCCCCGGGCAGGGTTGGGGCTACACCTTC.

The chain is built from TRBV20-1 and TRBJ2-1; D possibly corresponds to TRBD2 (6 bases). Germline assignment: CDR1 DFQATT and CDR2 SNEGSKA (reference sequence). Trimming removed 6 bases from V and 2 bases from J, with 14 bases in between. The CDR3 contains 14 residues. As DNA, the CDR3 is TGCAGTGCGCCAGCGGGTTACCCCTACAATGAGCAGTTCTTC. Encoded protein: CSAPAGYPYNEQFF.